This passage covers 21 T cell receptor beta chains from one sample sequenced in a study of regulatory T cells in long-lasting Graves disease. Arm-PCR of CDR3 regions and iRepertoire HTBI primers were used to build TCR beta libraries. TCRdb re-called the multiplex PCR reads with MiXCR, one entry per CDR3 protein. The sample shows 540,000 or so distinct CDR3 sequences, roughly 12% of them seen only once. The time point was: newly diagnosed GD, antithyroid drugs for less than 3 months. PBMC RNA was the source of the TCR library. These data are also associated with another study on T cells in Graves' hyperthyroidism and ophthalmopathy.

The sequencing used peripheral blood mononuclear cells (PBMCs), collected at new diagnosis, from a patient treated with antithyroid drugs. The source is a man aged 25-40 years with Graves disease.

A few counts support this clonotype. The V gene is TRBV13, the J gene TRBJ1-2; 7 bases map to TRBD1. Per germline, CDR1 PRHDT and CDR2 FYEKMQ (reference sequence). The CDR3 runs 15 residues. Trimming took 5 bases from V and 4 from J; bases not matched to a gene: 10. The CDR3 bases are TGTGCCAGCAGCCCCAGAGACAGGGTACTCTATGGCTACACCTTC. It is translated as CASSPRDRVLYGYTF.

The gene calls are TRBV24-1 and TRBJ2-1; 7 positions match TRBD2. V lost 3 bases and J lost 2; bases outside the gene matches: 9. The CDR3 covers 17 residues. Looked up from germline, CDR1 is KGHDR and CDR2 is SFDVKD. CDR3 sequence (DNA): TGTGCCACCAGTGATCACCGGCTCGGGGGGACCTACAATGAGCAGTTCTTC. Protein: CATSDHRLGGTYNEQFF.

V and J are TRBV28 and TRBJ1-5; a possible D gene is TRBD1 (6 bases). V was shortened by 8 bases and J by 0 bases, with 14 bases between the two germline ends. CDR1 and CDR2 from the germline V gene are MDHEN and SYDVKM. The length of the CDR3 is 15 residues. CDR3 residues: CASGPQTGSNQPQHF. In DNA form, the CDR3 reads TGTGCCAGCGGTCCCCAGACAGGTAGCAATCAGCCCCAGCATTTT.

The chain is built from TRBV20-1 and TRBJ2-5; 10 bases are shared with TRBD2. This CDR3 comprises 16 residues. Germline V lookup: CDR1 DFQATT, CDR2 SNEGSKA (reference sequence). V was clipped by 0 bases and J by 1 base; unmatched bases: 5. The CDR3 loop is CSARDFWTSGQETQYF. The CDR3 DNA reads as TGCAGTGCTAGAGATTTTTGGACTAGCGGCCAAGAGACCCAGTACTTC.

At least ten counts were recorded for this clonotype. DNA for the CDR3: TGTGCCAGCAGCTTCATCCTGACAGGGAAATTCGAGCAGTACTTC. It translates to CASSFILTGKFEQYF. The chain recombines TRBV5-5 with TRBJ2-7; TRBD1 matches at 7 bases. Germline CDR1 SGHKS, CDR2 YYEKEE (reference sequence). Trimming at V came to 2 bases and at J to 6 bases, leaving 11 bases not matched to a gene. The CDR3 runs to 15 residues.

On this clonotype itself: This probably arose from a read error, given a far larger clone one base away. The CDR3 DNA sequence: TGTGCCATACTACGGACAGATTACAATGAGCAGTACTTC. Its translation: CAILRTDYNEQYF. V and J are TRBV2 and TRBJ2-5; possibly TRBD1 for D (6 bases). Germline CDR1 and CDR2: SNHLY and FYNNEI. This CDR3 spans 13 amino acids. V lost 10 bases and J lost 11, with 23 bases in between.

V usage is TRBV27 and J usage is TRBJ1-4; TRBD1 matches at 9 bases. Germline V gives CDR1 MNHEY, CDR2 SMNVEV (reference sequence). This CDR3 has 15 residues. V lost 5 bases, J lost 6 bases, and 7 bases stayed unmatched. CDR3 nucleotides: TGTGCCAGCAGTACCGGGACAGGGTCTTATGAAAAACTGTTTTTT. Its translation: CASSTGTGSYEKLFF.

This clonotype was observed at least ten times. This chain links TRBV7-8 with TRBJ2-1; TRBD1 might be the D (6 bases). Germline V gives CDR1 SGHVS, CDR2 FQNEAQ. The CDR3 sequence is 14 residues long. Trimming cost V 1 base and J 14 bases, with 18 bases left between them. The CDR3 DNA reads TGTGCCAGCAGCTTAGAAGGGGGAGCTCGGCGGAAGTTCTTC. Translating it yields CASSLEGGARRKFF.

This clonotype was counted many times. J is TRBJ1-2 and V is TRBV6-1, with TRBD1 matching 7 bases. CDR1 and CDR2 from the germline V gene are MNHNS and SASEGT. CDR3 length: 15 residues. Trimming took 6 bases from V and 4 from J; bases not matched to a gene: 11. Here the CDR3 reads CASREQGPELYGYTF. The DNA of the CDR3 is TGTGCCAGCAGGGAACAGGGGCCTGAACTCTATGGCTACACCTTC.

Ten or more counts support this clonotype. The chain combines TRBV11-2 with TRBJ2-1, with D possibly being TRBD1 (6 bases). CDR3 length: 14 residues. The V and J ends lost 6 bases and 8 bases respectively, with 17 bases between them. Germline-derived CDR1 and CDR2 are SGHAT and FQNNGV. The CDR3: CASSPGQGRDEQFF. Here the CDR3 DNA reads TGTGCCAGCAGTCCCGGGCAGGGGCGGGATGAGCAGTTCTTC.

This clonotype came up a few times. The gene calls are TRBV29-1 and TRBJ2-2; D gene uncertain. Trimming removed 7 bases at V and 3 bases at J, with 9 bases between. This CDR3 spans 12 amino acids. CDR1 and CDR2 (germline): SQVTM, ANQGSEA. The DNA of the CDR3 is TGCAGCGCGAGAAAGCACACCGGGGAGCTGTTTTTT. Amino acid sequence: CSARKHTGELFF.

In this sample, this clonotype turned up a few times. A far more abundant clone sits one base away, making this likely a read error. The V call is TRBV6-2 or TRBV6-3, the J call TRBJ1-5, with TRBD1 matching over 7 bases. Per germline, CDR1 MNHEY and CDR2 SVGEGT. This CDR3 has 16 amino acids. This CDR3 reads CASRWTPTGSNQPRHF. As DNA, the CDR3 is TGTGCCAGCAGGTGGACTCCGACAGGGAGTAATCAGCCCCGGCATTTT.

The table lists this clonotype with many counts. CDR3 in amino acids: CATAAGSRFGYGYTF. The CDR3 DNA follows: TGTGCCACCGCTGCGGGAAGTCGTTTCGGCTATGGCTACACCTTC. The chain is built from TRBV24-1 and TRBJ1-2; no firm D call. Germline V gene sequence: CDR1 KGHDR, CDR2 SFDVKD. Between the trimmed V and J ends, which lost 9 bases and 4 bases, there was a span of 20 bases. The CDR3 is 15 residues long.

The J gene is TRBJ2-3, the V gene TRBV10-3; 9 positions match TRBD2. The germline gives CDR1 ENHRY, CDR2 SYGVKD. The CDR3 sequence is 16 residues long. The junction had 4 bases not matched to a gene; V was cut back by 2 bases and J by 1 base. The chain's CDR3 is CAISEVSSGGTDTQYF. In DNA, the CDR3 is TGTGCCATCAGTGAGGTTTCTAGCGGGGGCACAGATACGCAGTATTTT.

V usage is TRBV5-1 and J usage is TRBJ1-5; D is ambiguous. Germline V CDR1 and CDR2: SGHRS, YFSETQ. CDR3 length: 16 amino acids. The V end lost 7 bases, the J end lost 2 bases, and 19 bases lay between the germline ends. The CDR3 region is CASAPPGSRGNQPQHF. CDR3 in DNA: TGCGCCAGCGCCCCCCCGGGGTCACGGGGCAATCAGCCCCAGCATTTT.

This clonotype was counted ten times or more. The chain links TRBV20-1 to TRBJ2-5; TRBD2 aligns across 11 bases. The CDR3 has 15 amino acids. J was trimmed by 5 bases and V by 1 base; bases with no gene match: 6. Germline values: CDR1 DFQATT, CDR2 SNEGSKA (reference sequence). The CDR3 reads CSARATSGSLETQYF. In nucleotides, the CDR3 is TGCAGTGCTAGAGCTACTAGCGGGAGTTTGGAGACCCAGTACTTC.

The CDR3 protein is CASGQGWGFYEQYF. The CDR3 nucleotides are TGTGCCAGCGGACAGGGATGGGGGTTCTACGAGCAGTACTTC. V gene TRBV6-1 combines with J gene TRBJ2-7, with 8 nucleotides matching TRBD1. Trimming at V came to 8 bases and at J to 3 bases, leaving 9 bases not matched to a gene. The CDR3 extends over 14 amino acids. Per the germline V gene, CDR1 is MNHNS and CDR2 is SASEGT.

A remark on this clonotype: This may be a read error, as it is one base from a much larger clone. The chain links TRBV7-3 to TRBJ2-1; TRBD2 matches 15 bases. The junction had 10 bases not matched to a gene; V was cut back by 7 bases and J by 9 bases. The CDR3 covers 16 residues. CDR1 and CDR2 from the germline V gene are SGHTA and FQGTGA. CDR3 nucleotides: TGTGCCAGCAACCTCGGACTAGCGGGAGGGTCTTTTGAGCAGTTCTTC. It yields the protein CASNLGLAGGSFEQFF.

The chain is built from TRBV29-1 and TRBJ1-2; no definite D call. Trimming cost V 6 bases and J 7 bases, with 12 bases left between them. Germline V lookup: CDR1 SQVTM, CDR2 ANQGSEA. CDR3 length: 11 amino acids. CDR3 nucleotide sequence: TGCAGCGTATTTTGGTTTCGTGGCTACACCTTC. It codes for CSVFWFRGYTF.

This clonotype was detected a few times. V is TRBV28 and J is TRBJ2-4; D call uncertain. The CDR3 runs to 12 residues. CDR1 and CDR2 (germline): MDHEN, SYDVKM. Trimming shortened V by 6 bases and J by 6 bases, and 9 bases separated the two germline ends. CDR3 DNA sequence: TGTGCCAGCAGCGCCCCGGTAAACATTCAGTACTTC. This sequence encodes CASSAPVNIQYF.

This clonotype came up once. The chain is built from TRBV5-6 and TRBJ1-6; tentative D call: TRBD1 (5 bases). Germline V gene data show CDR1 as SGHDT and CDR2 as YYEEEE. Trimming removed 0 bases from V and 4 bases from J, with 8 bases in between. The CDR3 length is 15 residues. CDR3 in amino acids: CASSLAGLYNSPLHF. In nucleotides, the CDR3 is TGTGCCAGCAGCTTGGCGGGGCTTTATAATTCACCCCTCCACTTT.